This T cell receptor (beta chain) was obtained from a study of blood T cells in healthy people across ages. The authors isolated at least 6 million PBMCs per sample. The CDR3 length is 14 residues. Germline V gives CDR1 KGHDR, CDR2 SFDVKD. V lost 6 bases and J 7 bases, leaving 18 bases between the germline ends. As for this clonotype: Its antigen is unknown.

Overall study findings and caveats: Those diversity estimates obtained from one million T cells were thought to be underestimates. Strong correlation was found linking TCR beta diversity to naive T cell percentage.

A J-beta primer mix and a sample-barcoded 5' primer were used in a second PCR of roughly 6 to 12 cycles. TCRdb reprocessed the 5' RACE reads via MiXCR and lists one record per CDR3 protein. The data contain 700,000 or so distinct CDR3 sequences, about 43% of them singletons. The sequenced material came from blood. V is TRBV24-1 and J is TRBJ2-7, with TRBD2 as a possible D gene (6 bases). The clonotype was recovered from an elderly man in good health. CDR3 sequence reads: CATSQFGSNNEQYF. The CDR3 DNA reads TGTGCCACCAGTCAGTTCGGGAGCAACAATGAGCAGTACTTC.